This T cell receptor (beta chain) was profiled in a study of a mutant IDH1 vaccine in newly diagnosed glioma. With respect to this clone: Its antigen is not identified.

Documented time point: week 5, during vaccination. Vaccination used 300 ug of mutant IDH1 20-mer peptide per dose, with topical imiquimod. This table comes from immunoSEQ multiplex PCR, and its TCRdb copy is limited to in-frame clones, with some not included. Here the sample spans 45,000 to 60,000 clones, roughly 73% being singletons. CDR1 and CDR2 (germline): SGHAT, FQNNGV. The V and J ends lost 1 base and 4 bases respectively, with 10 bases between them. This CDR3 has 14 residues. This chain connects TRBV11-2 to TRBJ1-2; D unclear. The receptor comes from a man aged 50-59 years with glioma. Material: PBMCs, obtained from a glioma patient whose treatment included an IDH1 peptide vaccine. Here the CDR3 reads CASSLGQTSYGYTF. DNA for the CDR3: TGTGCCAGCAGCTTAGGGCAGACCTCCTATGGCTACACCTTC.